Detailed here is one TCR beta chain. The CDR3 runs to 15 residues. The germline CDR1 and CDR2 sequences are SGHVS and FQNEAQ. The V and J ends lost 5 bases and 10 bases, in that order; junction bases with no gene match: 12. The data stem from a study of cytomegalovirus exposure and HLA in healthy donors. The PCR made use of 60 Vbeta and 13 Jbeta primers. TCRdb's table, derived via immunoSEQ multiplex PCR, lists solely in-frame clones and lacks some. The sample shows 50,000 to 80,000 clones, about three quarters of them seen only once. Sample: PBMCs. This sequence originates from a male donor in good health and CMV-seropositive. The chain combines TRBV7-8 with TRBJ2-1; 9 nucleotides align to TRBD2. In DNA form, the CDR3 reads TGTGCCAGCAGCCCTCTCGCGGGGGGGCCCGGAGAGCAGTTCTTC. Its protein product is CASSPLAGGPGEQFF.